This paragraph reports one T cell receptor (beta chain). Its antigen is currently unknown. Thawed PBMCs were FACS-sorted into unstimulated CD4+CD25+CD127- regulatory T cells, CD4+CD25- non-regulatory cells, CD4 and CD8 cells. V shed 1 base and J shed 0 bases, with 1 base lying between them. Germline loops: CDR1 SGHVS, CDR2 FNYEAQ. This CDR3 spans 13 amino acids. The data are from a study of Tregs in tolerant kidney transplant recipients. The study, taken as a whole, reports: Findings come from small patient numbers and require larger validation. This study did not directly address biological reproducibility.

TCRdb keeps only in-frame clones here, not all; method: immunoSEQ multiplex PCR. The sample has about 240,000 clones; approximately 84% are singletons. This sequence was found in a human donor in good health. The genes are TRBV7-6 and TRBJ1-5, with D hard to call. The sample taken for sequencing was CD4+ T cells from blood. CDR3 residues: CASSLVSNQPQHF. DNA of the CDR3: TGTGCCAGCAGCTTAGTTAGCAATCAGCCCCAGCATTTT.